The next 32 T cell receptor beta chains were all read from a single sample in a study of OX40 agonist ivuxolimab in advanced cancers. Profiling relied on immunoSEQ multiplex PCR, and the TCRdb table lists in-frame clones only, not all of them. This table has over 50,000 clones, about 83% appearing once. This specimen consisted of CD4+ or CD8+ T cells sorted from blood, obtained in a trial of the OX40 agonist ivuxolimab. These receptors were collected from an adult with an advanced solid tumor such as melanoma, head and neck, liver or kidney cancer.

CDR3 DNA sequence: TGTGCCAGCAGCTTAGGAGCTCCCAATGAGCAGTTCTTC. Amino acids: CASSLGAPNEQFF. This rearrangement joins TRBV7-9 to TRBJ2-1; D is ambiguous. V shed 1 base and J shed 6 bases, with 7 bases lying between them. The CDR3 is made up of 13 amino acids. Looked up from germline, CDR1 is SEHNR and CDR2 is FQNEAQ (reference sequence).

The chain joins TRBV10-1 to TRBJ1-1; 8 bases agree with TRBD1. Germline V gene lookup returns CDR1 WNHNN and CDR2 SYGVQD (reference sequence). V dropped 0 bases and J dropped 7; count of bases not matched to a gene: 13. The CDR3 length is 17 residues. CDR3 amino acids: CASSESRDRLGTIEAFF. The CDR3 nucleotides read TGCGCCAGCAGTGAGTCCCGGGACAGGTTAGGAACAATTGAAGCTTTCTTT.

The J gene is TRBJ1-4, the V gene TRBV30, with TRBD1 identical over 9 bases. The germline gives CDR1 GTSNPN, CDR2 SVGIG (reference sequence). The CDR3 length is 13 residues. The trim removed 4 bases at V and 6 bases at J, leaving 3 bases unmatched. As DNA, the CDR3 is TGTGCCTGGAAAGGGACAGGGCATGAAAAACTGTTTTTT. Its protein is CAWKGTGHEKLFF.

This rearrangement joins TRBV15 to TRBJ1-6, with 10 bases aligning to TRBD1. The CDR3 loop spans 15 amino acids. The V and J ends lost 1 base and 10 bases, in that order; junction bases with no gene match: 4. Germline-derived CDR1 and CDR2 are LNHNV and YYDKDF (reference sequence). CDR3 DNA: TGTGCCACCAGCAGAGGGGGACAGGGGTACTCACCCCTCCACTTT. This encodes CATSRGGQGYSPLHF.

In DNA form, the CDR3 reads TGTGCCAGCAGTGAAGTCGGGACAAGGAATGAAAAACTGTTTTTT. This gives the protein CASSEVGTRNEKLFF. The chain combines TRBV2 with TRBJ1-4, with TRBD1 as a possible D gene (6 bases). This CDR3 spans 15 amino acids. Germline V gene sequence: CDR1 SNHLY, CDR2 FYNNEI. V shed 1 base and J shed 5 bases, with 11 bases lying between them.

The CDR3 is CASSLSQAGGQPQHF. The CDR3 bases are TGTGCCAGCAGTTTGTCTCAGGCAGGAGGGCAGCCCCAGCATTTT. The chain links TRBV28 to TRBJ1-5; D is unclear. Trimming pared 3 bases from V and 7 bases from J, leaving 16 bases between. The germline V gene encodes CDR1 MDHEN and CDR2 SYDVKM. This CDR3 has 15 residues.

The J gene is TRBJ1-4, the V gene TRBV5-4, with D perhaps matching TRBD1 (5 bases). V lost 0 bases and J 4 bases, leaving 10 bases between the germline ends. The germline gives CDR1 SGHNT, CDR2 YYREEE (reference sequence). The CDR3 runs to 15 residues. The CDR3 protein is CASSLAAGNNEKLFF. The DNA of the CDR3 is TGTGCCAGCAGCTTGGCGGCAGGGAATAATGAAAAACTGTTTTTT.

A note on this clone: The junction departs from germline at one end; a sequencing error may be responsible. This rearrangement joins TRBV6-6 to TRBJ1-4; 11 nucleotides align to TRBD1. Germline CDR1 MNHNY, CDR2 SVGAGI (reference sequence). The CDR3 is made up of 13 amino acids. CDR3 DNA sequence: TGTGCCAGCAGTTCCGGGACAGGGGGAAAAGTGTTTTTT. This gives the protein CASSSGTGGKVFF.

The rearrangement links TRBV2 to TRBJ2-5; 7 bases line up with TRBD2. The length of the CDR3 is 13 residues. The germline V gene encodes CDR1 SNHLY and CDR2 FYNNEI. V lost 8 bases to trimming and J lost 5 bases; unmatched junction nucleotides: 8. The CDR3 DNA sequence: TGTGCCAGCGGGGGGGGACTGAGGGAGACCCAGTACTTC. Translation gives CASGGGLRETQYF.

This chain joins TRBV4-1 and TRBJ2-3; the match to TRBD1 covers 8 bases. V was pared by 0 bases and J by 3 bases, with 8 bases of the junction left unmatched. The germline V gene encodes CDR1 MGHRA and CDR2 YSYEKL. This CDR3 is built from 17 residues. CDR3 region: CASSQDLTGQATDTQYF. CDR3 DNA sequence: TGCGCCAGCAGCCAAGATTTGACGGGACAGGCGACAGATACGCAGTATTTT.

The genes are TRBV5-1 and TRBJ2-1, with 10 positions matching TRBD2. The CDR3 is made up of 15 amino acids. V lost 3 bases and J lost 4; bases outside the gene matches: 4. Germline assignment: CDR1 SGHRS and CDR2 YFSETQ. The CDR3 DNA reads TGCGCCAGCAGCTCTAGCGGGAGCCTTTACAATGAGCAGTTCTTC. Amino acid sequence: CASSSSGSLYNEQFF.

V gene TRBV11-2 combines with J gene TRBJ1-3; weak D call: TRBD1 (6 bases). The germline V and J ends were trimmed by 4 bases and 7 bases, with 20 bases remaining between them. Germline CDR1 reads SGHAT; CDR2 reads FQNNGV. The CDR3 sequence is 16 residues long. The CDR3 loop reads CASSYIAGGRRNTIYF. In DNA, the CDR3 is TGTGCCAGCAGCTACATTGCGGGGGGGCGGCGGAACACCATATATTTT.

The chain employs TRBV5-1 and TRBJ2-1, with D uncertain. Trimming stripped 0 bases from V and 2 bases from J, with 9 bases between. The CDR3 contains 15 residues. Germline CDR1 reads SGHRS; CDR2 reads YFSETQ. The CDR3 bases are TGCGCCAGCAGCTTGGCGTCAGTCCCCTACAATGAGCAGTTCTTC. This codes for CASSLASVPYNEQFF.

A few counts support this clone. The CDR3 nucleotides are TGCGCCAGCAGCCAAGATCGGGGGGGGGTATTACGGGCTTTCTTT. Its translation is CASSQDRGGVLRAFF. This chain uses TRBV4-1 with TRBJ1-1; TRBD1 is a possible D gene (5 bases). This CDR3 has 15 amino acids. V gave up 0 bases and J gave up 11 bases, with 19 bases separating them. The germline gives CDR1 MGHRA, CDR2 YSYEKL.

This chain connects TRBV6-5 to TRBJ1-4, with D uncertain. This CDR3 is 16 amino acids long. The V and J ends lost 0 bases and 7 bases respectively, with 15 bases between them. Germline V gene data show CDR1 as MNHEY and CDR2 as SVGAGI. Here the CDR3 DNA reads TGTGCCAGCAGTTACTCGATGGCCGGTTTCGGTGAAAAACTGTTTTTT. Protein sequence: CASSYSMAGFGEKLFF.

The chain joins TRBV7-2 to TRBJ1-2; possibly TRBD1 for D (5 bases). The CDR3 length is 13 residues. Germline values: CDR1 SGHTA, CDR2 FQGNSA. V lost 0 bases to trimming and J lost 8 bases, with 10 bases between them. CDR3 residues: CASSLAAGRGYTF. The CDR3 nucleotides are TGTGCCAGCAGCTTAGCGGCAGGGAGAGGCTACACCTTC.

The chain carries TRBV19 and TRBJ2-4, with D possibly matching TRBD1 (6 bases). Germline assignment: CDR1 LNHDA and CDR2 SQIVND (reference sequence). V lost 5 bases and J lost 6, with 20 bases in between. The CDR3 has 16 amino acids. CDR3 loop: CASSARQAERANIQYF. The CDR3 DNA sequence: TGTGCCAGTAGTGCCCGACAGGCCGAAAGGGCAAACATTCAGTACTTC.

This chain joins TRBV28 and TRBJ1-1; TRBD1 is a possible D gene (5 bases). Germline assignment: CDR1 MDHEN and CDR2 SYDVKM. This CDR3 contains 15 residues. Trimming stripped 2 bases from V and 1 base from J, with 11 bases between. The CDR3 DNA sequence: TGTGCCAGCAGTTTACGGGAGACAGCGAACACTGAAGCTTTCTTT. Protein sequence: CASSLRETANTEAFF.

The chain links TRBV2 to TRBJ2-7, with D tentatively TRBD1 (5 bases). V was shortened by 9 bases and J by 2 bases, with 17 bases between the two germline ends. The germline CDR1 and CDR2 sequences are SNHLY and FYNNEI. The CDR3 runs 14 residues. This CDR3 is CASLKASTAYEQYF. CDR3 sequence (DNA): TGTGCCAGTCTTAAGGCTTCGACAGCCTACGAGCAGTACTTC.

The rearrangement links TRBV27 to TRBJ2-3; TRBD2 matches at 7 bases. Germline CDR1 MNHEY, CDR2 SMNVEV (reference sequence). The CDR3 consists of 16 residues. V lost 1 base, J lost 4 bases, and 8 bases stayed unmatched. This CDR3 reads CASSLWTGGKADTQYF. DNA for the CDR3: TGTGCCAGCAGTTTATGGACGGGAGGCAAAGCAGATACGCAGTATTTT.

The chain combines TRBV7-2 with TRBJ2-5; D is perhaps TRBD2 (6 bases). The CDR3 has 13 residues. Germline-derived CDR1 and CDR2 are SGHTA and FQGNSA. Trimming cost V 5 bases and J 4 bases, with 11 bases left between them. The CDR3 DNA is TGTGCCAGCAGCCGGGGAGGTTTAGAGACCCAGTACTTC. Residues: CASSRGGLETQYF.

On this clone: A read error may account for a junction end that differs from germline. The rearrangement joins TRBV20-1 to TRBJ1-2; D not resolved. Per the germline V gene, CDR1 is DFQATT and CDR2 is SNEGSKA (reference sequence). CDR3 size: 10 residues. CDR3 amino acids: CSASQLIQRF. The CDR3 bases are TGCAGTGCCAGTCAACTTATACAACGCTTC.

The V gene is TRBV10-3, the J gene TRBJ2-3; maybe TRBD1 (6 bases). Germline V gene lookup returns CDR1 ENHRY and CDR2 SYGVKD. The CDR3 is 13 residues long. V was shortened by 3 bases and J by 4 bases, with 8 bases between the two germline ends. This CDR3 reads CAISESGADTQYF. The CDR3 coding sequence is TGTGCCATCAGTGAATCAGGGGCAGATACGCAGTATTTT.

The rearrangement uses TRBV9 and TRBJ2-7, with TRBD2 matching 8 bases. CDR3 length equals 16 residues. With 7 bases clipped from V and 2 bases from J, the junction kept 14 bases outside the gene matches. The germline V gene has CDR1 SGDLS and CDR2 YYNGEE. CDR3 region: CASSRRAGGGTYEQYF. The DNA for the CDR3 is TGTGCCAGCTCACGTAGAGCGGGCGGGGGGACCTACGAGCAGTACTTC.

This chain joins TRBV10-2 and TRBJ2-2; no clear D gene. CDR3 length equals 15 residues. The germline V gene encodes CDR1 WSHSY and CDR2 SAAADI. Trimming removed 6 bases at V and 5 bases at J, with 16 bases between. The CDR3 loop is CASRQTSQETGELFF. The CDR3 DNA sequence: TGCGCCAGCAGGCAAACCTCTCAGGAGACCGGGGAGCTGTTTTTT.

This clone has a single count. This chain connects TRBV6-4 to TRBJ2-2, with 7 bases lining up with TRBD1. The V and J ends lost 6 bases and 3 bases, in that order; junction bases with no gene match: 4. Germline CDR1 reads MRHNA; CDR2 reads SNTAGT. CDR3 length: 14 residues. CDR3 nucleotides: TGTGCCAGCAGCCGGGACAGTGACACCGGGGAGCTGTTTTTT. It specifies CASSRDSDTGELFF.

The genes are TRBV9 and TRBJ2-6; maybe TRBD1 (6 bases). Per germline, CDR1 SGDLS and CDR2 YYNGEE. The CDR3 is 20 residues long. Trimming left V 3 bases short and J 0 bases short, with 22 bases between. Here the CDR3 DNA reads TGTGCCAGCAGCGCGTACCCGGGGATTACAGGGATCTCTGGGGCCAACGTCCTGACTTTC. It yields the protein CASSAYPGITGISGANVLTF.

The chain uses TRBV27 and TRBJ1-5; tentative D call: TRBD1 (5 bases). This CDR3 has 15 residues. Trimming took 9 bases from V and 0 from J, leaving 15 bases between them. The V gene's germline CDR1 is MNHEY and CDR2 SMNVEV (reference sequence). The CDR3, as DNA: TGTGCCAGTCGAACGGGGCTCAATAGCAATCAGCCCCAGCATTTT. Amino acids: CASRTGLNSNQPQHF.

The chain uses TRBV28 and TRBJ1-2; TRBD1 agrees at 10 bases. The CDR3 runs 15 residues. The germline gives CDR1 MDHEN, CDR2 SYDVKM. With V trimmed by 6 bases and J by 2 bases, 6 bases remained unmatched. The CDR3: CASSTWTGGNYGYTF. CDR3 DNA sequence: TGTGCCAGCAGCACTTGGACAGGGGGAAACTATGGCTACACCTTC.

The chain joins TRBV6-4 to TRBJ1-3, with 7 bases that match TRBD1. Trimming took 6 bases from V and 0 from J; bases not matched to a gene: 5. Germline V gives CDR1 MRHNA, CDR2 SNTAGT. The CDR3 is made up of 15 amino acids. The CDR3 protein is CASRDRTRSGNTIYF. In nucleotides, the CDR3 is TGTGCCAGCAGGGACAGGACCCGCTCTGGAAACACCATATATTTT.

The V gene is TRBV18, the J gene TRBJ1-2; D remains ambiguous. The CDR3 runs to 15 residues. Germline values: CDR1 KGHSH, CDR2 LQKENI. The V and J ends lost 3 bases and 0 bases respectively, with 11 bases between them. CDR3 coding DNA: TGTGCCAGCTCACCTCCCACCTTAACTAACTATGGCTACACCTTC. Translating it yields CASSPPTLTNYGYTF.

The V gene is TRBV10-3, the J gene TRBJ1-2, with a weak D call TRBD1 (5 bases). V lost 10 bases and J lost 4, with 16 bases in between. Germline CDR1 ENHRY, CDR2 SYGVKD. The CDR3 has 13 residues. The CDR3 sequence: CATRDRGLYGYTF. The DNA of the CDR3 is TGTGCCACCAGGGACCGGGGTCTCTATGGCTACACCTTC.